This T cell receptor (beta chain) was observed in a study of technical replicates of blood from several donors (dated by TCRdb to the late 2010s). Libraries were constructed by the immunoSEQ multiplex PCR assay. Not all clones reach the TCRdb copy of this immuneACCESS table, which keeps in-frame sequences only. Checked studies attribute under half of the gap to unresolved V genes and leave the rest unexplained. The sample profile shows tens of thousands of clones; 90% to 95% of them were found once. The ten largest account for 0.25% to 0.35% of the sample. The germline V gene provides CDR1 SGHRS and CDR2 YFSETQ. CDR3 length: 13 amino acids, cysteine to phenylalanine. The retained sequence is limited to the CDR3, 39 bases, with the frame set at the first base. V is cut by 5 bases and J by 0 bases, and the space between the germline ends is 7 bases. For this clone: What antigen it recognizes has not been identified. There are no base qualities to consult, and no much larger clone falls within one base.

The clonotype comes from a human donor in good health. What was sequenced was T cells isolated from PBMCs. The chain employs TRBV5-1 and TRBJ2-3; no D gene call is confident. This receptor has the CDR3 CASREDSTDTQYF. DNA sequence: TGCGCCAGCAGAGAGGATAGCACAGATACGCAGTATTTT.